This entry is about one T cell receptor beta chain. Its matching antigen is unknown. CDR3 length: 16 residues. Germline V gives CDR1 SGHNT, CDR2 YYREEE (reference sequence). V was shortened by 3 bases and J by 0 bases, with 13 bases between the two germline ends. Here immunoSEQ multiplex PCR was the method, and the copy in TCRdb shows in-frame clones only, minus some. Of around 25,000 clones in the sample, about 91% are singletons; the top ten hold about 0.3%. This entry belongs to a study of monozygotic twins with cystic fibrosis. Overall study results and limits: Clonality was generally low (median roughly 0.01), higher in the most severe patients. No link emerged between shared CDR3 counts and age, concordance or severity. Co-twins had the most similar V usage for 13 of 16 pairs, J for 8.

The specimen sequenced was blood. The chain couples TRBV5-4 to TRBJ2-1, with a possible D match to TRBD1 (6 bases). The sequence was collected from a girl aged 2 to 9 with cystic fibrosis. The CDR3 DNA is TGTGCCAGCAGCTCTCGGGACAAAAGCTCCTACAATGAGCAGTTCTTC. Translation gives CASSSRDKSSYNEQFF.